This T cell receptor beta chain was captured in a study of T cell responses to AZD1222 COVID-19 vaccine. Study at large: Second-dose intervals of approximately 4 or approximately 12 weeks were pooled.

As for this clone: What it recognizes is unknown.

Some clones are missing from TCRdb's copy, which holds only in-frame ones; the method was immunoSEQ multiplex PCR. The sample contains about 150,000 clones, just under 95% of which appear only once. This CDR3 is built from 16 residues. V was clipped by 6 bases and J by 4 bases; unmatched bases: 11. The germline V gene encodes CDR1 MNHEY and CDR2 SMNVEV (reference sequence). Study-level findings and limits: Repertoires were obtained solely post-peak T cell response. Among the donors, most were white British and more were female, and clonal diversity was possibly underestimated. The study identified only 6 or 7 AZD1222 recipients as seropositive at baseline.

Sample: peripheral blood, taken on day 0 of AZD1222 vaccination. The clonotype comes from an adult in good health. The chain has TRBV27 and TRBJ2-2; 7 nucleotides match TRBD1. CDR3 nucleotide sequence: TGTGCCAGCAGCGCCGGGACAGCCTGGGGCACCGGGGAGCTGTTTTTT. Translated: CASSAGTAWGTGELFF.